These 26 T cell receptor beta chains were all obtained from the same sample, sequenced in a study of cytomegalovirus exposure and HLA in healthy donors. Primers included in the PCR were 60 Vbeta and 13 Jbeta primers. Sequenced by immunoSEQ multiplex PCR; TCRdb stores in-frame clones only, minus some. The table has approximately 110,000 clones, 70% to 80% seen once; the top ten hold less than 2%. Sequenced: PBMCs. These receptors came from a man over 45 in good health and CMV-seronegative.

This clone showed up just a few times. The V gene is TRBV7-8, the J gene TRBJ2-5, with D hard to call. The CDR3 sequence is 13 residues long. V was pared by 1 base and J by 3 bases, with 6 bases between. Germline lookup yields CDR1 SGHVS and CDR2 FQNEAQ. The CDR3 reads CASSLGQEETQYF. CDR3 coding DNA: TGTGCCAGCAGCTTAGGCCAGGAAGAGACCCAGTACTTC.

V usage is TRBV4-3 and J usage is TRBJ2-1, with 7 bases fitting TRBD1. This CDR3 spans 15 amino acids. Per the germline V gene, CDR1 is LGHNA and CDR2 is YSLEER. Trimming took 5 bases from V and 1 from J; bases not matched to a gene: 5. The CDR3 protein is CASSDPRGSYNEQFF. The CDR3, as DNA: TGCGCCAGCAGCGATCCCAGGGGGTCCTACAATGAGCAGTTCTTC.

This chain connects TRBV5-8 to TRBJ1-4, with 7 bases that match TRBD1. V was clipped by 3 bases and J by 1 base; unmatched bases: 0. Germline CDR1 and CDR2: SGHTS and YDEGEE. The CDR3 sequence is 14 residues long. CDR3 protein: CASSYRGTNEKLFF. The CDR3 DNA reads as TGTGCCAGCAGCTACAGGGGAACTAATGAAAAACTGTTTTTT.

The rearrangement links TRBV9 to TRBJ1-2, with D possibly TRBD1 on 5 matching bases. This CDR3 comprises 12 residues. Looked up from germline, CDR1 is SGDLS and CDR2 is YYNGEE. V lost 5 bases and J lost 8, with 13 bases in between. This CDR3 reads CASSRQGSGYTF. The CDR3 DNA reads TGTGCCAGCAGTCGGCAGGGTTCCGGCTACACCTTC.

This clone has just one count. The V call is TRBV5-1, the J call TRBJ2-2; 8 bases are shared with TRBD2. The ends lost 4 bases at V and 0 bases at J; junction bases unmatched: 2. CDR3 length: 15 residues. The germline V gene encodes CDR1 SGHRS and CDR2 YFSETQ. CDR3: CASSVSGTNTGELFF. The CDR3 DNA reads TGCGCCAGCAGCGTTAGCGGGACGAACACCGGGGAGCTGTTTTTT.

The rearrangement joins TRBV7-9 to TRBJ2-7, with D unresolved. CDR3 length: 15 amino acids. Germline values: CDR1 SEHNR, CDR2 FQNEAQ (reference sequence). The CDR3 sequence is CSSSSQNRAPREQYV. The CDR3 nucleotides read TGTTCCAGCAGCTCCCAAAATCGGGCACCTCGGGAGCAGTACGTC.

V gene TRBV5-4 combines with J gene TRBJ2-2, with 8 bases that match TRBD1. The V segment lost 2 bases and the J segment 7 bases; nucleotides outside the gene matches: 7. The CDR3 extends over 15 amino acids. The germline V gene has CDR1 SGHNT and CDR2 YYREEE (reference sequence). The CDR3 region has the DNA TGTGCCAGCAGCTTAGGACAGGGCCCTAGCGGGGAGCTGTTTTTT. It yields the protein CASSLGQGPSGELFF. The whole variable domain, filled in from reference TRBV5-4 and TRBJ2-2, reads ETGVTQSPTHLIKTRGQQVTLRCSSQSGHNTVSWYQQALGQGPQFIFQYYREEENGRGNFPPRFSGLQFPNYSSELNVNALELDDSALYLCASSLGQGPSGELFFGEGSRLTVL.

This sequence joins TRBV28 and TRBJ2-1; D gene ambiguous. CDR1 is MDHEN, CDR2 SYDVKM, per germline. This CDR3 has 14 residues. The ends were cut back, 3 bases at V and 8 bases at J, with 14 bases in the middle. In nucleotides, the CDR3 is TGTGCCAGCAGTTTGGTTAGCTATGGCGATGAGCAGTTCTTC. It yields the protein CASSLVSYGDEQFF.

The chain carries TRBV4-2 and TRBJ2-7; perhaps TRBD1 as D (5 bases). The CDR3 runs to 13 residues. Germline assignment: CDR1 LGHNA and CDR2 YNFKEQ. Trimming took off 2 bases at V and 0 bases at J, with 5 bases between the two ends. CDR3 nucleotides: TGTGCCAGCAGCCAAACAGGCTCCTACGAGCAGTACTTC. Translating it yields CASSQTGSYEQYF.

This clone was seen just once. The chain couples TRBV5-1 to TRBJ2-7; tentative D call: TRBD1 (7 bases). Between the trimmed V and J ends, which lost 3 bases and 0 bases, there was a span of 13 bases. Germline assignment: CDR1 SGHRS and CDR2 YFSETQ. This CDR3 contains 15 residues. The CDR3 protein is CASSSGGTVSYEQYF. The DNA for the CDR3 is TGCGCCAGCAGCTCAGGCGGGACAGTCTCCTACGAGCAGTACTTC.

The chain uses TRBV5-4 and TRBJ1-1, with D perhaps TRBD1 (6 bases). Germline values: CDR1 SGHNT, CDR2 YYREEE (reference sequence). Trimming shortened V by 5 bases and J by 3 bases, and 11 bases separated the two germline ends. The CDR3 runs to 13 residues. CDR3 in DNA: TGTGCCAGCAGTTCCAAGGGGGACACTGAAGCTTTCTTT. This codes for CASSSKGDTEAFF.

The gene calls are TRBV29-1 and TRBJ2-3, with 8 nucleotides matching TRBD2. Germline V gene lookup returns CDR1 SQVTM and CDR2 ANQGSEA. J gave up 3 bases and V 7 bases, and 6 bases lay outside the gene matches. The CDR3 runs 13 residues. The CDR3 DNA sequence: TGCAGCGCCCTCGGGGGGGAAACAGATACGCAGTATTTT. Translating it yields CSALGGETDTQYF.

This rearrangement joins TRBV6-5 to TRBJ1-1, with D perhaps TRBD1 (6 bases). V lost 4 bases, J lost 3 bases, and 12 bases lay in between. There are 14 residues in the CDR3. Germline assignment: CDR1 MNHEY and CDR2 SVGAGI. Here the CDR3 DNA reads TGTGCCAGCAGTTCTCAGGGGAAGGACACTGAAGCTTTCTTT. It translates to CASSSQGKDTEAFF.

Comment on this clone: The junction departs from the called germline gene at one end, perhaps through a read error. The CDR3 coding sequence is TGTTCCAGCAGCTCTCAGGGGGGCTACGAGCAGTACTTC. Its translation: CSSSSQGGYEQYF. The genes are TRBV7-9 and TRBJ2-7; D perhaps matches TRBD1 (7 bases). The CDR3 sequence is 13 residues long. Germline CDR1 is SEHNR and CDR2 is FQNEAQ (reference sequence).

CDR3 amino acids: CAGRRGGGNTIYF. The CDR3 coding sequence is TGTGCCGGCCGACGGGGGGGAGGAAACACCATATATTTT. This chain uses TRBV28 with TRBJ1-3; maybe TRBD1 (5 bases). V lost 11 bases and J 4 bases, leaving 15 bases between the germline ends. Germline V lookup: CDR1 MDHEN, CDR2 SYDVKM. There are 13 residues in the CDR3.

The chain joins TRBV5-1 to TRBJ1-6, with D possibly TRBD1 on 6 matching bases. The ends were cut back, 4 bases at V and 7 bases at J, with 15 bases in the middle. This CDR3 contains 15 residues. CDR1 SGHRS and CDR2 YFSETQ come from the germline V gene. The CDR3 sequence is CASSSAGTTNSPLHF. DNA for the CDR3: TGCGCCAGCAGCAGCGCCGGGACAACGAATTCACCCCTCCACTTT.

DNA for the CDR3: TGTGCCAGCAGCTTAAGTCCGGTGGATGAGCAGTTCTTC. Translated, it gives CASSLSPVDEQFF. The chain couples TRBV7-3 to TRBJ2-1; D ambiguous. The CDR3 covers 13 residues. Trimming stripped 1 base from V and 8 bases from J, with 9 bases between. CDR1 SGHTA and CDR2 FQGTGA come from the germline V gene.

V gene TRBV7-8 combines with J gene TRBJ2-1; 15 bases align to TRBD2. Per germline, CDR1 SGHVS and CDR2 FQNEAQ. The CDR3 loop spans 19 amino acids. The trim removed 1 base at V and 7 bases at J, leaving 11 bases unmatched. This CDR3 reads CASSLVWTSGGANVNEQFF. Written as DNA, the CDR3 is TGTGCCAGCAGCTTAGTTTGGACTAGCGGGGGGGCTAATGTAAATGAGCAGTTCTTC.

The V gene is TRBV29-1, the J gene TRBJ2-1, with 12 bases lining up with TRBD2. Germline assignment: CDR1 SQVTM and CDR2 ANQGSEA. The CDR3 totals 15 residues. Germline trimming cut 1 base from V and 4 bases from J; bases unmatched to any gene: 2. The CDR3 is CSVEGLAGVYNEQFF. Here the CDR3 DNA reads TGCAGCGTTGAAGGACTAGCGGGGGTGTACAATGAGCAGTTCTTC.

The chain combines TRBV4-1 with TRBJ1-2; 9 bases match TRBD1. V was pared by 0 bases and J by 7 bases, with 12 bases of the junction left unmatched. The CDR3 spans 17 residues. Germline values: CDR1 MGHRA, CDR2 YSYEKL. The CDR3 bases are TGCGCCAGCAGCCAAGAAGGGACAGGGACAGGCAGAGGTGGCTACACCTTC. This translates into CASSQEGTGTGRGGYTF.

The V call is TRBV6-1, the J call TRBJ2-1; weak D call: TRBD1 (5 bases). Trimming shortened V by 4 bases and J by 7 bases, and 14 bases separated the two germline ends. The germline V gene has CDR1 MNHNS and CDR2 SASEGT. CDR3 length: 14 residues. CDR3 in amino acids: CASSVDSQGNEQFF. CDR3 coding DNA: TGTGCCAGCAGTGTAGACAGTCAGGGAAATGAGCAGTTCTTC.

The chain couples TRBV9 to TRBJ2-6, with unresolved D. The germline CDR1 and CDR2 sequences are SGDLS and YYNGEE. The ends were cut back, 6 bases at V and 0 bases at J, with 13 bases in the middle. The CDR3 has 16 residues. CDR3 DNA sequence: TGTGCCAGCACCCTAACTGACTTCTCTGGGGCCAACGTCCTGACTTTC. Its translation is CASTLTDFSGANVLTF.

This sequence joins TRBV2 and TRBJ2-7; D perhaps matches TRBD1 (6 bases). V lost 8 bases, J lost 0 bases, and 11 bases lay in between. The germline V gene encodes CDR1 SNHLY and CDR2 FYNNEI. The CDR3 length is 13 residues. CDR3 protein: CASGGQSSYEQYV. DNA for the CDR3: TGTGCCAGCGGCGGACAGAGCTCCTACGAGCAGTACGTC.

In this sample, this clone turned up a few times. The rearrangement uses TRBV6-5 and TRBJ2-2; D might be TRBD1 (7 bases). V lost 4 bases and J 15 bases, leaving 15 bases between the germline ends. This CDR3 spans 12 amino acids. Germline loops: CDR1 MNHEY, CDR2 SVGAGI. CDR3 nucleotide sequence: TGTGCCAGCAGTTCTCTCTTCAGGGGGGTGTTTTTT. The encoded protein is CASSSLFRGVFF.

This chain connects TRBV5-1 to TRBJ1-1; 7 bases line up with TRBD1. Germline V gives CDR1 SGHRS, CDR2 YFSETQ. This CDR3 is built from 15 residues. J gave up 5 bases and V 0 bases, and 7 bases lay outside the gene matches. CDR3 nucleotides: TGCGCCAGCAGCTTGGGCCCAGGGGGTAGTACTGAAGCTTTCTTT. Its translation is CASSLGPGGSTEAFF. The full variable domain, with the rest looked up from reference TRBV5-1 and TRBJ1-1, is KAGVTQTPRYLIKTRGQQVTLSCSPISGHRSVSWYQQTPGQGLQFLFEYFSETQRNKGNFPGRFSGRQFSNSRSEMNVSTLELGDSALYLCASSLGPGGSTEAFFGQGTRLTVV.

V usage is TRBV19 and J usage is TRBJ2-1; 9 bases align to TRBD2. The CDR3 has 17 amino acids. The V segment lost 6 bases and the J segment 6 bases; nucleotides outside the gene matches: 15. Germline CDR1 is LNHDA and CDR2 is SQIVND (reference sequence). The CDR3 is CASRPLGVAGASNEQFF. The CDR3, as DNA: TGTGCCAGTAGACCACTGGGGGTAGCGGGGGCCTCCAATGAGCAGTTCTTC.